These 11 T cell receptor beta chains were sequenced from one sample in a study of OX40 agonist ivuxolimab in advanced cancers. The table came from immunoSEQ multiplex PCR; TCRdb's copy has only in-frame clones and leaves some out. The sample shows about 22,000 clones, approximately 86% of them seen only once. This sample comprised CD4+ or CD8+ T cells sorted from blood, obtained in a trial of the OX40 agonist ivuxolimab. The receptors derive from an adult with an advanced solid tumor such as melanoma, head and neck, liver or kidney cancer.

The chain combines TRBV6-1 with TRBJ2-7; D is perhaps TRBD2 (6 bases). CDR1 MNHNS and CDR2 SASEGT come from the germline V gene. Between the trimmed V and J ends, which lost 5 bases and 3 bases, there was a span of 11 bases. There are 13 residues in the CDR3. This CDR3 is CASSPREYYEQYF. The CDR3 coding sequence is TGTGCCAGCAGTCCCCGGGAGTACTACGAGCAGTACTTC.

The CDR3 nucleotides are TGTGCCTGGCAAACAGGGGGCGACACTGAAGCTTTCTTT. Protein sequence: CAWQTGGDTEAFF. The rearrangement joins TRBV30 to TRBJ1-1; 9 bases line up with TRBD1. The CDR3 is made up of 13 amino acids. J was trimmed by 3 bases and V by 5 bases; bases with no gene match: 4. CDR1 and CDR2 from the germline V gene are GTSNPN and SVGIG (reference sequence).

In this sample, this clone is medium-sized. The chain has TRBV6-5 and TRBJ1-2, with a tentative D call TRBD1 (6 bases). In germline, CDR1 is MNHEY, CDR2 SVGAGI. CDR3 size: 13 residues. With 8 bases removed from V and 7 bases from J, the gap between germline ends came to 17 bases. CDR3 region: CASSGRGATGYTF. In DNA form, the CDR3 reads TGTGCCAGCTCCGGGCGGGGGGCTACTGGCTACACCTTC.

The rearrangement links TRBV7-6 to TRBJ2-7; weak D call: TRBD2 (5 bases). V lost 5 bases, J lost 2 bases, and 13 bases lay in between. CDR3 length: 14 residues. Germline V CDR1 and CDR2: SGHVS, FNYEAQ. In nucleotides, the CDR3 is TGTGCCAGCAGCCGGGGTGCCCCCACCTACGAGCAGTACTTC. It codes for CASSRGAPTYEQYF.

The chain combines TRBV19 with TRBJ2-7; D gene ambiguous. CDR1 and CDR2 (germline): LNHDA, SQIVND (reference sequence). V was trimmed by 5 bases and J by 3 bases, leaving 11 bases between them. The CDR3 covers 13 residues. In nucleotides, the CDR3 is TGTGCCAGTAGTCCTCAAGACGGCTACGAGCAGTACTTC. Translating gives CASSPQDGYEQYF.

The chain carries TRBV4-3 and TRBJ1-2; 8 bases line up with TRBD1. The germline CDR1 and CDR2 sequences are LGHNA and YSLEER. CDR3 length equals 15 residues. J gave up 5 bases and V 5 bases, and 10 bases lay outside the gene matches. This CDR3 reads CASSDPGTGIYGYTF. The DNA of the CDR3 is TGCGCCAGCAGCGACCCCGGGACAGGAATATATGGCTACACCTTC.

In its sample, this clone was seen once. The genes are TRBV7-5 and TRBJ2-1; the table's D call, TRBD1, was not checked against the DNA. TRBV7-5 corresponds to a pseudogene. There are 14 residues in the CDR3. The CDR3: CASSSAQGGNEQFF. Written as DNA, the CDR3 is TGTGCCAGCAGCTCTGCGCAGGGGGGCAATGAGCAGTTCTTC.

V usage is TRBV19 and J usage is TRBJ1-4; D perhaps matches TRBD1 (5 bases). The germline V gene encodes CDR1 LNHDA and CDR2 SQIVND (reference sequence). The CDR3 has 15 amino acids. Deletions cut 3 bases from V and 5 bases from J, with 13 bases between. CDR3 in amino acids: CASSMGVAQNEKLFF. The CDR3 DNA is TGTGCCAGTAGTATGGGGGTGGCTCAGAATGAAAAACTGTTTTTT.

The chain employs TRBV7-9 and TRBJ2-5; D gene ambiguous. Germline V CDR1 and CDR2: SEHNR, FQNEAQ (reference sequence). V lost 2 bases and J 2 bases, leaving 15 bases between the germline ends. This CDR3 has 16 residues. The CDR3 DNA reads TGTGCCAGCAGCTTAACCACTTCCGGAGCGCAAGAGACCCAGTACTTC. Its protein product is CASSLTTSGAQETQYF. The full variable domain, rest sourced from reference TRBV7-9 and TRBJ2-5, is DTGVSQNPRHKITKRGQNVTFRCDPISEHNRLYWYRQTLGQGPEFLTYFQNEAQLEKSRLLSDRFSAERPKGSFSTLEIQRTEQGDSAMYLCASSLTTSGAQETQYFGPGTRLLVL.

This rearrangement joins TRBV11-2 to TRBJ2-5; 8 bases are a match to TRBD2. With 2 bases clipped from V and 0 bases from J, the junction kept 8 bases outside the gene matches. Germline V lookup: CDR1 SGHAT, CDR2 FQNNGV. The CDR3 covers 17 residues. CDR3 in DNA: TGTGCCAGCAGCTTATTCGGTGCTAGCGGGTACCAAGAGACCCAGTACTTC. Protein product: CASSLFGASGYQETQYF.

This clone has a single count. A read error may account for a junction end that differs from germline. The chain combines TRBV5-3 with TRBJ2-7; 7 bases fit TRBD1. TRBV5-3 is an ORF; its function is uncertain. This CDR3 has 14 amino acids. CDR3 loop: CASSLSGQYYEQYF. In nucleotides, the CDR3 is TGTGCCAGCAGCTTATCGGGACAGTACTACGAGCAGTACTTC.